This T cell receptor (beta chain) comes out of a study of blood T cell repertoires in COVID-19. Study-wide background: Sources were T cells, B-cell-depleted T cells, or PBMCs; the material itself was cDNA or gDNA.

Assay used: immunoSEQ multiplex PCR; TCRdb lists only in-frame clones, some missing. The sample lists roughly 220,000 clones, just under 85% occurring once. Participants spanned ages roughly 18 to 90 years and resided in about 24 US areas. The specimen was PBMCs or T cells enriched from blood (not recorded which). The receptor was isolated from a woman in her 40s with acute COVID-19.

CDR3 bases: TGTGCCACCGGGACAGGGTATGGGCCCCAGCATTTT. It translates to CATGTGYGPQHF. The rearrangement uses TRBV24-1 and TRBJ1-5; 9 bases match TRBD1. The V gene end was trimmed by 9 bases and the J gene end by 9 bases; junction bases not matched to a gene: 5. The V gene's germline CDR1 is KGHDR and CDR2 SFDVKD. The CDR3 length is 12 residues.